Listed here are 2 T cell receptor beta chains from one sample, sequenced in a study of control samples from healthy donors and cancer patients (dated by TCRdb to between 2020 and 2021). Library generation was performed with the immunoSEQ multiplex PCR assay. This immuneACCESS table, as held by TCRdb, lists in-frame sequences with V and J called but not all clones. Of the missing ones, under half trace to an unresolved V gene in checked studies; the others have no known cause. The sample profile shows about 12,000 clones; 70% to 90% of them were found once. The top ten clones comprise about 3% of the sample. The source material was formalin-fixed, paraffin-embedded tissue. All receptors come from a male donor with melanoma.

The chain carries TRBV24-1 and TRBJ2-5; TRBD2 matches 7 bases. Trimming took 2 bases from V and 5 from J; bases not matched to a gene: 10. This CDR3 comprises 16 residues. CDR1 and CDR2 from the germline V gene are KGHDR and SFDVKD. Here the CDR3 reads CATSDSREGLLETQYF. The CDR3 coding sequence is TGTGCCACCAGTGATTCCAGGGAGGGACTTTTGGAGACCCAGTACTTC.

This chain joins TRBV5-5 and TRBJ1-1, with D uncertain. Looked up from germline, CDR1 is SGHKS and CDR2 is YYEKEE (reference sequence). Trimming cost V 0 bases and J 0 bases, with 3 bases left between them. The CDR3 is 13 residues long. The CDR3 sequence is CASSLDLNTEAFF. CDR3 nucleotides: TGTGCCAGCAGCTTGGATTTGAACACTGAAGCTTTCTTT.